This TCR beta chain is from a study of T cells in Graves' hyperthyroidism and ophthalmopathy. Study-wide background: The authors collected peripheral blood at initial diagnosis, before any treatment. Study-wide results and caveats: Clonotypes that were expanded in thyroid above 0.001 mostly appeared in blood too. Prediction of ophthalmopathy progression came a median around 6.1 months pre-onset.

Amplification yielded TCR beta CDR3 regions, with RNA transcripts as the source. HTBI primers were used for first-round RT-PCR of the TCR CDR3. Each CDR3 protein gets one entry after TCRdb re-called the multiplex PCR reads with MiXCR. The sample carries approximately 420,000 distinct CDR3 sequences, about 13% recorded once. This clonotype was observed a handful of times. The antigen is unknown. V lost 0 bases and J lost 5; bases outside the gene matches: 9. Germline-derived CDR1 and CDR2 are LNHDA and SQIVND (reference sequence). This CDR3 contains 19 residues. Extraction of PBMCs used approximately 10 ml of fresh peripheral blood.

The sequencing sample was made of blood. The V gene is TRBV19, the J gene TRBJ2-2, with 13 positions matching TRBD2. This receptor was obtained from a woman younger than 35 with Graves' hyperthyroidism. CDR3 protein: CASSIDRETSGRWTGELFF. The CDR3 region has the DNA TGTGCCAGTAGTATAGACCGAGAGACTAGCGGGAGGTGGACCGGGGAGCTGTTTTTT. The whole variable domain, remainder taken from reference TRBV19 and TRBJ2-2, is DGGITQSPKYLFRKEGQNVTLSCEQNLNHDAMYWYRQDPGQGLRLIYYSQIVNDFQKGDIAEGYSVSREKKESFPLTVTSAQKNPTAFYLCASSIDRETSGRWTGELFFGEGSRLTVL.